The rows below give T cell receptor beta chains drawn from one sample of a study of early T cells in non-severe SARS-CoV-2 infection. TCRdb called the 5' RACE reads again in MiXCR, with one record for every CDR3 protein. The sample contains 35,000 to 50,000 distinct CDR3 sequences, 6.1% of which appear only once. The sequenced sample consisted of whole blood. Source of these receptors: an adult who was a healthcare worker with PCR-confirmed SARS-CoV-2 infection or an uninfected control (not recorded which). The CDR3 runs from the conserved cysteine through the conserved F or W. D genes are given only for firm matches. Expanded clones get a size class; other rows say once, few or many, or leave the size out.

cdr3_aa cdr3_nt clone_size j_call v_call d_call
CASSPNSAKGNEQFF TGTGCCAGCAGCCCAAACAGTGCTAAGGGGAATGAGCAGTTCTTC many TRBJ2-1 TRBV7-3 NA
CASSQEAQVELRPHSYEQYF TGTGCCAGCAGCCAAGAAGCCCAGGTCGAGTTAAGGCCGCACTCCTACGAGCAGTACTTC NA TRBJ2-7 TRBV3-1 NA
CASSEGAPNEQFF TGTGCCAGCAGTGAGGGGGCCCCCAATGAGCAGTTCTTC few TRBJ2-1 TRBV27 TRBD1
CAIRTGQGNEQFF TGCGCCATCCGTACCGGGCAGGGCAATGAGCAGTTCTTC few TRBJ2-1 TRBV10-2 NA
CASSLGAGSQPQHF TGTGCCAGCAGCTTGGGGGCAGGGAGTCAGCCCCAGCATTTT many TRBJ1-5 TRBV5-5 NA
CASSLTPTYGYTF TGTGCCAGCAGTTTAACACCGACCTATGGCTACACCTTC many TRBJ1-2 TRBV27 NA
CAWSVNGGSRGYTF TGTGCCTGGAGTGTAAACGGGGGCTCTCGTGGCTACACCTTC NA TRBJ1-2 TRBV30 NA
CSVLDSPGELFF TGCAGCGTTTTGGACAGTCCCGGGGAGCTGTTTTTT few TRBJ2-2 TRBV29-1 NA
CASSLSGVNSNQPQHF TGTGCCAGTAGTTTATCCGGGGTGAATAGCAATCAGCCCCAGCATTTT few TRBJ1-5 TRBV19 NA
CASSYPSQGWGTEAFF TGTGCCAGCAGTTACCCATCACAGGGCTGGGGCACTGAAGCTTTCTTT few TRBJ1-1 TRBV6-2/TRBV6-3 NA
CASSPDGLRQETQYF TGTGCCAGCTCACCCGACGGACTGAGACAAGAGACCCAGTACTTC NA TRBJ2-5 TRBV18 NA
CSAPLPPSNQPQHF TGCAGTGCTCCCCTGCCCCCCAGCAATCAGCCCCAGCATTTT many TRBJ1-5 TRBV20-1 NA
CASSLAGQPYEQYF TGTGCCAGCAGCTTAGCCGGACAGCCCTACGAGCAGTACTTC NA TRBJ2-7 TRBV13 NA
CSASNPDSPLHF TGCAGTGCTAGTAATCCTGATTCACCCCTCCACTTT few TRBJ1-6 TRBV20-1 NA
CASSPELNYGYTF TGTGCCAGCAGCCCAGAGTTGAACTATGGCTACACCTTC few TRBJ1-2 TRBV11-2 NA
CASSHLEETQYF TGTGCCAGCAGCCATCTCGAGGAGACCCAGTACTTC few TRBJ2-5 TRBV7-9 NA
CATSRDQTGDGYTF TGTGCCACCAGCAGAGATCAGACGGGGGACGGCTACACCTTC NA TRBJ1-2 TRBV15 NA
CASSPTSGSTDTQYF TGTGCCAGCAGCCCTACTAGCGGTAGCACAGATACGCAGTATTTT many TRBJ2-3 TRBV12-3/TRBV12-4 TRBD2
CASSLPGPEAFF TGTGCCAGCAGCCTACCGGGACCTGAAGCTTTCTTT few TRBJ1-1 TRBV11-1 NA
CSVGTDSYEQYF TGCAGCGTCGGGACAGACTCCTACGAGCAGTACTTC many TRBJ2-7 TRBV29-1 TRBD1
CSASMAGSNEKLFF TGCAGTGCTAGTATGGCAGGATCTAATGAAAAACTGTTTTTT NA TRBJ1-4 TRBV20-1 NA
CASSSSPPVGEFF TGTGCCAGCAGTTCATCCCCACCAGTTGGGGAGTTCTTC many TRBJ2-1 TRBV28 NA
CASSDSSPGNTIYF TGTGCCAGCAGCGACAGTTCCCCTGGAAACACCATATATTTT many TRBJ1-3 TRBV6-6 NA
CAVNNEKLFF TGTGCGGTGAACAATGAAAAACTGTTTTTT few TRBJ1-4 TRBV7-9 NA
CSARGPGWDATNEKLFF TGCAGTGCTAGAGGCCCCGGTTGGGATGCAACTAATGAAAAACTGTTTTTT few TRBJ1-4 TRBV20-1 NA
CASSRGGSSYNEQFF TGTGCCAGCAGCCGGGGGGGCAGCTCCTACAATGAGCAGTTCTTC many TRBJ2-1 TRBV6-2/TRBV6-3 TRBD2
CSARTSGEETQYF TGCAGCGCAAGGACTAGCGGGGAAGAGACCCAGTACTTC few TRBJ2-5 TRBV29-1 TRBD2
CASSLADRGNSPLHF TGTGCCAGCAGTTTAGCCGACAGGGGTAATTCACCCCTCCACTTT NA TRBJ1-6 TRBV12-3/TRBV12-4 TRBD1
CATSGGRHTGELFF TGTGCCACCAGTGGAGGACGTCATACCGGGGAGCTGTTTTTT NA TRBJ2-2 TRBV24-1 NA
CASSLVPENTGELFF TGTGCCAGCAGCTTAGTCCCAGAGAACACCGGGGAGCTGTTTTTT NA TRBJ2-2 TRBV7-6 NA
CASSAGLSQPQHF TGTGCCAGCAGTGCGGGGCTCAGTCAGCCCCAGCATTTT many TRBJ1-5 TRBV12-3/TRBV12-4 NA
CSARVAGADYEQYF TGCAGTGCTAGAGTTGCGGGGGCGGACTACGAGCAGTACTTC many TRBJ2-7 TRBV20-1 NA
CASSIGTLAGGKNEQFF TGTGCCAGTAGTATAGGAACCCTAGCGGGGGGGAAAAATGAGCAGTTCTTC many TRBJ2-1 TRBV19 TRBD2
CASSQEGKGQYF TGTGCCAGCAGCCAAGAGGGAAAAGGGCAGTACTTC few TRBJ2-7 TRBV3-1 NA
CASSLSGTGNTGELFF TGTGCCAGCAGCTTGTCCGGGACTGGGAACACCGGGGAGCTGTTTTTT NA TRBJ2-2 TRBV7-2 NA
CASSFTGYRGEQYF TGTGCCAGCAGTTTTACGGGGTATAGGGGGGAGCAGTACTTC few TRBJ2-7 TRBV28 NA
CSARDRDRGLETQYF TGCAGTGCTAGAGACCGGGACAGGGGGCTGGAGACCCAGTACTTC few TRBJ2-5 TRBV20-1 TRBD1
CASSSSSTGTDTQYF TGTGCCAGCAGCTCGAGTTCGACTGGCACAGATACGCAGTATTTT many TRBJ2-3 TRBV6-5 NA
CASFLGTGANTEAFF TGTGCCAGCTTCCTAGGGACAGGGGCAAACACTGAAGCTTTCTTT many TRBJ1-1 TRBV27 TRBD1